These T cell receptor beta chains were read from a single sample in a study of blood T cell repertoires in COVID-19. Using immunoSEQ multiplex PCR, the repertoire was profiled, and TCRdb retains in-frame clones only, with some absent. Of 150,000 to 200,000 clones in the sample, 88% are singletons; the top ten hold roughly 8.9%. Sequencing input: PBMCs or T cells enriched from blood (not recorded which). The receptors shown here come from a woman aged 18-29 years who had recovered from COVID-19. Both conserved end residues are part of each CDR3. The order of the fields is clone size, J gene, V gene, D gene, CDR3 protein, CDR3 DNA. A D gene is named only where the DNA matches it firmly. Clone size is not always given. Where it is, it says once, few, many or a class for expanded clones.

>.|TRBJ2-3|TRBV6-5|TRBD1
CASSYSGTGNRDTQYF
TGTGCCAGCAGTTACTCGGGGACAGGGAATAGGGATACGCAGTATTTT
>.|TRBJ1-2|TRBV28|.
CASSPPRGRTINYGYTF
TGTGCCAGCAGTCCCCCCAGGGGAAGGACCATAAACTATGGCTACACCTTC
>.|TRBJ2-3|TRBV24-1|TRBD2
CATSDPPGAGSTDTQYF
TGTGCCACCAGTGATCCCCCGGGAGCGGGAAGTACAGATACGCAGTATTTT
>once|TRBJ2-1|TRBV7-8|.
CASSLVPGPSYNEQFF
TGTGCCAGCAGCTTAGTACCAGGGCCGTCCTACAATGAGCAGTTCTTC
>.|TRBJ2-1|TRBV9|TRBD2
CASSRAGLSYNEQFF
TGTGCCAGCAGTCGAGCGGGACTCTCCTACAATGAGCAGTTCTTC
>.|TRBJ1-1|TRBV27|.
CASSKYRDTEAFF
TGTGCCAGCAGTAAATACAGGGACACTGAAGCTTTCTTT
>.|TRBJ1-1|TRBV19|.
CASNQGLGAPWIAFF
TGTGCCAGCAACCAGGGTCTGGGGGCGCCTTGGATTGCTTTCTTT
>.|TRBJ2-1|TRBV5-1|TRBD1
CASSLQGANYNEQFF
TGCGCCAGCAGCTTACAGGGGGCTAACTACAATGAGCAGTTCTTC
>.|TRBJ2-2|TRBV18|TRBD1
CASSPGTGGTGELFF
TGTGCCAGCTCACCAGGGACAGGGGGAACCGGGGAGCTGTTTTTT
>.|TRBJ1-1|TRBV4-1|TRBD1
CASSQTQGVNTEAFF
TGCGCCAGCAGCCAGACACAGGGGGTGAACACTGAAGCTTTCTTT
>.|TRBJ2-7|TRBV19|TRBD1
CASSPTGSSEQYF
TGTGCCAGTAGTCCGACAGGGTCTTCGGAGCAGTACTTC
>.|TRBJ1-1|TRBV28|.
CASSSPDSTEAFF
TGTGCCAGCAGCTCCCCTGACAGTACTGAAGCTTTCTTT
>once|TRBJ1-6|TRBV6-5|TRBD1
CASRPNRGQVSPLHF
TGTGCCAGCAGACCGAACAGGGGGCAAGTTTCACCCCTCCACTTT
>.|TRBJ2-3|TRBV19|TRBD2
CASSTTSGNTDTQYF
TGTGCCAGTAGTACGACTAGCGGGAACACAGATACGCAGTATTTT
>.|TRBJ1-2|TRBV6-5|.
CASSPPGISSYGYTF
TGTGCCAGCAGCCCGCCCGGGATTTCGAGCTATGGCTACACCTTC
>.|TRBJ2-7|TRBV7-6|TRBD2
CASSLDTGGTSGRSQQYF
TGTGCCAGCAGCTTAGATACCGGGGGGACTAGCGGCCGCTCGCAGCAGTACTTC
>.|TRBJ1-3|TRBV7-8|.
CASSHLTGFGNTIYF
TGTGCCAGCAGCCATCTTACAGGTTTTGGAAACACCATATATTTT
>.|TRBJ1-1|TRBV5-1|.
CASISGDRRNTEAFF
TGCGCCAGCATTTCCGGAGACAGGAGGAACACTGAAGCTTTCTTT
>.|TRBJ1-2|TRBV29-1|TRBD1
CSVGGQNGYTF
TGCAGCGTTGGGGGACAGAATGGCTACACCTTC
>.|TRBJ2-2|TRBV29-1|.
CSVGGRGTGELFF
TGCAGCGTTGGAGGTCGGGGCACCGGGGAGCTGTTTTTT
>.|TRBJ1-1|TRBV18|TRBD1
CASSGTGENTEAFF
TGTGCCAGCTCAGGGACAGGGGAAAACACTGAAGCTTTCTTT
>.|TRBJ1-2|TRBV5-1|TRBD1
CASSFPQGAGNGYTF
TGCGCCAGCAGCTTCCCCCAGGGGGCCGGGAATGGCTACACCTTC
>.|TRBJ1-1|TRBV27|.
CASSLSANTEAFF
TGTGCCAGCAGTTTATCGGCGAACACTGAAGCTTTCTTT
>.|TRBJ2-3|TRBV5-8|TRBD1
CASSGRGQFTDTQYF
TGTGCCAGCAGCGGAAGGGGACAGTTCACAGATACGCAGTATTTT
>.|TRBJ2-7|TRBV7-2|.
CASSSAYEQYF
TGTGCCAGCAGTTCCGCCTACGAGCAGTACTTC
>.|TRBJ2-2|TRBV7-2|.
CASSLNGGNTGELFF
TGTGCCAGCAGCTTAAACGGGGGGAACACCGGGGAGCTGTTTTTT
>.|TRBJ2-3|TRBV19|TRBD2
CASSLVVEPGGSDTQYF
TGTGCCAGTAGTCTTGTGGTCGAGCCGGGAGGGTCCGATACGCAGTATTTT
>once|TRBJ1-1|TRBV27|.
CASSLSAGRGRYTEAFF
TGTGCCAGCAGTTTAAGTGCAGGGCGGGGTCGGTACACTGAAGCTTTCTTT
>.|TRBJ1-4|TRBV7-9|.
CASSSPKPLTTPAEKLFF
TGTGCCAGCAGCTCTCCGAAACCTCTTACTACACCGGCCGAAAAACTGTTTTTT
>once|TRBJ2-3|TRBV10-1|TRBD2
CASSKRESTDTQYF
TGCGCCAGCAGCAAGCGGGAAAGCACAGATACGCAGTATTTT